These T cell receptor beta chains were read from a single sample in a study of blood T cells in healthy people across ages. TCRdb passed the 5' RACE reads through MiXCR, listing each CDR3 protein once. The table records roughly 1.5 million distinct CDR3 sequences, approximately 39% of them present only once. Sequencing used blood. Receptors were obtained from a woman younger than 35 in good health. The CDR3 runs from the conserved cysteine through the conserved F or W. A D gene is named only where the DNA matches it firmly. Clone size, where shown, is once, few, many, or a class for clones that have expanded.

clone_size: NA; j_call: TRBJ2-7; v_call: TRBV11-2; d_call: NA; cdr3_aa: CASSADGFYEQYF; cdr3_nt: TGTGCCAGCAGCGCTGATGGGTTCTACGAGCAGTACTTC
clone_size: NA; j_call: TRBJ2-1; v_call: TRBV24-1; d_call: TRBD2; cdr3_aa: CATSDRLAGELGEQFF; cdr3_nt: TGTGCCACCAGTGACCGACTAGCGGGTGAGCTTGGTGAGCAGTTCTTC
clone_size: NA; j_call: TRBJ2-7; v_call: TRBV7-9; d_call: NA; cdr3_aa: CASSTGRSVYQQYF; cdr3_nt: TGTGCCAGCAGCACGGGACGGTCCGTCTACCAGCAGTACTTC
clone_size: NA; j_call: TRBJ2-7; v_call: TRBV25-1; d_call: NA; cdr3_aa: CAARGGTEQYF; cdr3_nt: TGTGCCGCCCGTGGGGGCACCGAGCAGTACTTC
clone_size: NA; j_call: TRBJ1-2; v_call: TRBV20-1; d_call: NA; cdr3_aa: CSATPGTLLNYGYTF; cdr3_nt: TGCAGTGCAACGCCCGGGACTCTTCTCAACTATGGCTACACCTTC
clone_size: few; j_call: TRBJ2-3; v_call: TRBV20-1; d_call: NA; cdr3_aa: CSARMRGVSDTQYF; cdr3_nt: TGCAGTGCTAGAATGCGGGGAGTCTCGGATACGCAGTATTTT
clone_size: few; j_call: TRBJ2-2; v_call: TRBV20-1; d_call: NA; cdr3_aa: CSARDPGTFNTGELFF; cdr3_nt: TGCAGTGCTAGAGATCCCGGGACTTTTAATACCGGGGAGCTGTTTTTT
clone_size: NA; j_call: TRBJ2-3; v_call: TRBV30; d_call: TRBD2; cdr3_aa: CAWNPRTSADTQYF; cdr3_nt: TGTGCCTGGAACCCCAGGACTAGTGCAGATACGCAGTATTTT
clone_size: many; j_call: TRBJ1-2; v_call: TRBV9; d_call: NA; cdr3_aa: CASSVGKGITYGYTF; cdr3_nt: TGTGCCAGCAGCGTAGGGAAGGGGATAACCTATGGCTACACCTTC
clone_size: NA; j_call: TRBJ2-3; v_call: TRBV7-2; d_call: NA; cdr3_aa: CATRLGTDTQYF; cdr3_nt: TGTGCCACCAGACTAGGCACAGATACGCAGTATTTT
clone_size: NA; j_call: TRBJ2-3; v_call: TRBV6-5; d_call: TRBD1; cdr3_aa: CASYRGWSDTQYF; cdr3_nt: TGTGCCAGCTACAGGGGGTGGTCAGATACGCAGTATTTT
clone_size: few; j_call: TRBJ2-5; v_call: TRBV2; d_call: TRBD2; cdr3_aa: CASRERGGTYNEQYF; cdr3_nt: TGTGCCAGCAGGGAGAGGGGAGGGACCTACAATGAGCAGTACTTC
clone_size: NA; j_call: TRBJ2-5; v_call: TRBV3-1; d_call: NA; cdr3_aa: CASSSGGSSTGETQYF; cdr3_nt: TGTGCCAGCAGCAGCGGCGGTTCATCTACCGGAGAGACCCAGTACTTC
clone_size: many; j_call: TRBJ2-2; v_call: TRBV24-1; d_call: TRBD1; cdr3_aa: CATSDGDRDTGELFF; cdr3_nt: TGTGCCACCAGTGACGGTGACAGGGATACCGGGGAGCTGTTTTTT
clone_size: NA; j_call: TRBJ2-5; v_call: TRBV7-3; d_call: TRBD2; cdr3_aa: CASSLSGGEQETQYF; cdr3_nt: TGTGCCAGCAGCTTATCCGGGGGGGAGCAAGAGACCCAGTACTTC
clone_size: NA; j_call: TRBJ2-3; v_call: TRBV20-1; d_call: NA; cdr3_aa: CSARQFGGTTDTQYF; cdr3_nt: TGCAGTGCTAGGCAATTCGGGGGCACCACAGATACGCAGTATTTT
clone_size: NA; j_call: TRBJ1-1; v_call: TRBV20-1; d_call: TRBD1; cdr3_aa: CSASTGTMNTEAFF; cdr3_nt: TGCAGTGCTTCGACAGGGACCATGAACACTGAAGCTTTCTTT
clone_size: NA; j_call: TRBJ1-1; v_call: TRBV15; d_call: TRBD1; cdr3_aa: CATSRDARDSEGYTEAFF; cdr3_nt: TGTGCCACCAGCAGAGATGCCCGGGACAGCGAGGGGTACACTGAAGCTTTCTTT
clone_size: few; j_call: TRBJ2-7; v_call: TRBV9; d_call: TRBD1; cdr3_aa: CASSGTGSNNPSEQYF; cdr3_nt: TGTGCCAGCAGCGGGACAGGGTCCAACAACCCGTCCGAGCAGTACTTC
clone_size: few; j_call: TRBJ2-1; v_call: TRBV7-2; d_call: NA; cdr3_aa: CASSPHISYNEQFF; cdr3_nt: TGTGCCAGCAGCCCCCACATCTCCTACAATGAGCAGTTCTTC
clone_size: NA; j_call: TRBJ2-7; v_call: TRBV12-3/TRBV12-4; d_call: NA; cdr3_aa: CASSFGGFSYEQYF; cdr3_nt: TGTGCCAGCAGTTTTGGCGGGTTCTCCTACGAGCAGTACTTC
clone_size: NA; j_call: TRBJ1-2; v_call: TRBV15; d_call: NA; cdr3_aa: CATSREAFFSHGHTF; cdr3_nt: TGTGCCACCAGCAGAGAAGCCTTCTTTTCGCATGGCCACACCTTC
clone_size: NA; j_call: TRBJ2-7; v_call: TRBV7-6; d_call: NA; cdr3_aa: CASSLATGRNFYEQYF; cdr3_nt: TGTGCCAGCAGCTTAGCGACCGGACGGAATTTCTACGAGCAGTACTTC
clone_size: few; j_call: TRBJ2-3; v_call: TRBV7-9; d_call: NA; cdr3_aa: CSSFGTDTQYF; cdr3_nt: TGTTCAAGTTTCGGCACAGATACGCAGTATTTT
clone_size: NA; j_call: TRBJ2-4; v_call: TRBV7-2; d_call: NA; cdr3_aa: CASSLKNIRYF; cdr3_nt: TGTGCCAGCAGCTTAAAGAACATTCGGTACTTC
clone_size: NA; j_call: TRBJ2-7; v_call: TRBV7-9; d_call: NA; cdr3_aa: CASSFSGGGYNEQYF; cdr3_nt: TGTGCCAGCAGCTTTTCAGGGGGGGGGTACAATGAGCAGTACTTC
clone_size: NA; j_call: TRBJ2-1; v_call: TRBV4-1; d_call: TRBD1; cdr3_aa: CASSPQTGALNEQFF; cdr3_nt: TGCGCCAGCAGCCCTCAGACAGGGGCTCTTAATGAGCAGTTCTTC
clone_size: NA; j_call: TRBJ2-2; v_call: TRBV6-6; d_call: NA; cdr3_aa: CASNPSGLNTGELFF; cdr3_nt: TGTGCCAGCAACCCAAGCGGCTTGAACACCGGGGAGCTGTTTTTT
clone_size: NA; j_call: TRBJ1-1; v_call: TRBV24-1; d_call: NA; cdr3_aa: CATSDGGGAFF; cdr3_nt: TGTGCCACCAGTGATGGAGGCGGAGCTTTCTTT
clone_size: NA; j_call: TRBJ1-1; v_call: TRBV7-2; d_call: NA; cdr3_aa: CASSLYSEAFF; cdr3_nt: TGTGCCAGCAGCCTGTACTCTGAAGCTTTCTTT
clone_size: NA; j_call: TRBJ2-1; v_call: TRBV10-3; d_call: TRBD1; cdr3_aa: CAISHPGTERETQFF; cdr3_nt: TGTGCCATCAGTCACCCCGGGACAGAAAGAGAGACCCAGTTCTTC
clone_size: many; j_call: TRBJ2-3; v_call: TRBV18; d_call: NA; cdr3_aa: CASSPDTDTQYF; cdr3_nt: TGTGCCAGCAGTCCCGACACAGATACGCAGTATTTT
clone_size: many; j_call: TRBJ2-3; v_call: TRBV7-6; d_call: NA; cdr3_aa: CASSLARMWGGRTDTQYF; cdr3_nt: TGTGCCAGCAGCTTAGCCCGAATGTGGGGGGGCCGTACAGATACGCAGTATTTT
clone_size: few; j_call: TRBJ1-5; v_call: TRBV4-1; d_call: NA; cdr3_aa: CASSQDRADSSNQPQHF; cdr3_nt: TGCGCCAGCAGCCAAGATCGTGCAGACAGTAGCAATCAGCCCCAGCATTTT
clone_size: NA; j_call: TRBJ2-5; v_call: TRBV29-1; d_call: NA; cdr3_aa: CSVDKNQETQYF; cdr3_nt: TGCAGCGTAGACAAGAACCAAGAGACCCAGTACTTC
clone_size: few; j_call: TRBJ2-3; v_call: TRBV27; d_call: NA; cdr3_aa: CASSLRDVTDTQYF; cdr3_nt: TGTGCCAGCAGTTTAAGGGATGTCACAGATACGCAGTATTTT
clone_size: NA; j_call: TRBJ2-7; v_call: TRBV28; d_call: TRBD2; cdr3_aa: CASSLRGGPLGEQYF; cdr3_nt: TGTGCCAGCAGTTTACGGGGGGGACCCCTTGGCGAGCAGTACTTC
clone_size: NA; j_call: TRBJ2-3; v_call: TRBV20-1; d_call: TRBD2; cdr3_aa: CSARPTGLADYTDTQYF; cdr3_nt: TGCAGTGCTAGACCCACCGGGCTAGCGGACTACACAGATACGCAGTATTTT
clone_size: NA; j_call: TRBJ2-5; v_call: TRBV6-6; d_call: NA; cdr3_aa: CASSHSSGGRETQYF; cdr3_nt: TGTGCCAGCAGTCACAGCTCCGGGGGGCGGGAGACCCAGTACTTC
clone_size: NA; j_call: TRBJ2-1; v_call: TRBV20-1; d_call: TRBD2; cdr3_aa: CSASPGLVDDEQFF; cdr3_nt: TGCAGTGCTAGCCCGGGACTAGTTGATGATGAGCAGTTCTTC
clone_size: NA; j_call: TRBJ1-2; v_call: TRBV6-6; d_call: TRBD1; cdr3_aa: CASSYAYRGANYGYTF; cdr3_nt: TGTGCCAGCAGTTACGCTTACAGGGGAGCTAACTATGGCTACACCTTC
clone_size: NA; j_call: TRBJ1-4; v_call: TRBV6-5; d_call: NA; cdr3_aa: CASRSSPAEKLFF; cdr3_nt: TGTGCCAGCAGGAGCAGCCCGGCTGAAAAACTGTTTTTT
clone_size: few; j_call: TRBJ2-5; v_call: TRBV7-9; d_call: TRBD2; cdr3_aa: CAAGTSQYNEQYF; cdr3_nt: TGTGCCGCCGGGACTAGTCAATACAATGAGCAGTACTTC
clone_size: NA; j_call: TRBJ2-2; v_call: TRBV6-1; d_call: TRBD2; cdr3_aa: CASSRAGITGELFF; cdr3_nt: TGTGCCAGCAGTAGAGCGGGGATCACCGGGGAGCTGTTTTTT
clone_size: NA; j_call: TRBJ2-3; v_call: TRBV6-2/TRBV6-3; d_call: NA; cdr3_aa: CASSYSLGKDTQYF; cdr3_nt: TGTGCCAGCAGTTACAGCCTAGGTAAAGATACGCAGTATTTT
clone_size: NA; j_call: TRBJ1-3; v_call: TRBV6-6; d_call: NA; cdr3_aa: CASSDPQTRSGNTIYF; cdr3_nt: TGTGCCAGCAGTGACCCCCAAACCCGCTCTGGAAACACCATATATTTT
clone_size: few; j_call: TRBJ1-2; v_call: TRBV6-2/TRBV6-3; d_call: NA; cdr3_aa: CASKAGVTGYTF; cdr3_nt: TGTGCCAGCAAAGCAGGGGTTACCGGCTACACCTTC
clone_size: NA; j_call: TRBJ2-7; v_call: TRBV25-1; d_call: NA; cdr3_aa: CASSELSSSYNEQYF; cdr3_nt: TGTGCCAGCAGTGAACTCTCGAGCTCCTACAATGAGCAGTACTTC
clone_size: NA; j_call: TRBJ2-5; v_call: TRBV6-5; d_call: NA; cdr3_aa: CASSDGRKQETQYF; cdr3_nt: TGTGCCAGCAGTGACGGACGGAAACAAGAGACCCAGTACTTC
clone_size: NA; j_call: TRBJ1-2; v_call: TRBV7-9; d_call: NA; cdr3_aa: CASSLAAGVFYGYTF; cdr3_nt: TGTGCCAGCAGCTTAGCCGCAGGGGTCTTCTATGGCTACACCTTC
clone_size: NA; j_call: TRBJ2-1; v_call: TRBV19; d_call: TRBD1; cdr3_aa: CASSMAGTGDHNEQFF; cdr3_nt: TGTGCCAGTAGTATGGCCGGGACAGGTGACCACAATGAGCAGTTCTTC
clone_size: NA; j_call: TRBJ2-5; v_call: TRBV4-2; d_call: NA; cdr3_aa: CASSQDLQGPETQYF; cdr3_nt: TGTGCCAGCAGCCAAGATTTACAGGGACCAGAGACCCAGTACTTC
clone_size: NA; j_call: TRBJ1-2; v_call: TRBV12-3/TRBV12-4; d_call: NA; cdr3_aa: CASRVNRPPFGVYGYTF; cdr3_nt: TGTGCCAGCAGAGTTAACCGGCCACCTTTCGGCGTCTATGGCTACACCTTC
clone_size: NA; j_call: TRBJ2-1; v_call: TRBV29-1; d_call: TRBD1; cdr3_aa: CSVGDRAEQFF; cdr3_nt: TGCAGCGTGGGTGACAGGGCCGAGCAGTTCTTC